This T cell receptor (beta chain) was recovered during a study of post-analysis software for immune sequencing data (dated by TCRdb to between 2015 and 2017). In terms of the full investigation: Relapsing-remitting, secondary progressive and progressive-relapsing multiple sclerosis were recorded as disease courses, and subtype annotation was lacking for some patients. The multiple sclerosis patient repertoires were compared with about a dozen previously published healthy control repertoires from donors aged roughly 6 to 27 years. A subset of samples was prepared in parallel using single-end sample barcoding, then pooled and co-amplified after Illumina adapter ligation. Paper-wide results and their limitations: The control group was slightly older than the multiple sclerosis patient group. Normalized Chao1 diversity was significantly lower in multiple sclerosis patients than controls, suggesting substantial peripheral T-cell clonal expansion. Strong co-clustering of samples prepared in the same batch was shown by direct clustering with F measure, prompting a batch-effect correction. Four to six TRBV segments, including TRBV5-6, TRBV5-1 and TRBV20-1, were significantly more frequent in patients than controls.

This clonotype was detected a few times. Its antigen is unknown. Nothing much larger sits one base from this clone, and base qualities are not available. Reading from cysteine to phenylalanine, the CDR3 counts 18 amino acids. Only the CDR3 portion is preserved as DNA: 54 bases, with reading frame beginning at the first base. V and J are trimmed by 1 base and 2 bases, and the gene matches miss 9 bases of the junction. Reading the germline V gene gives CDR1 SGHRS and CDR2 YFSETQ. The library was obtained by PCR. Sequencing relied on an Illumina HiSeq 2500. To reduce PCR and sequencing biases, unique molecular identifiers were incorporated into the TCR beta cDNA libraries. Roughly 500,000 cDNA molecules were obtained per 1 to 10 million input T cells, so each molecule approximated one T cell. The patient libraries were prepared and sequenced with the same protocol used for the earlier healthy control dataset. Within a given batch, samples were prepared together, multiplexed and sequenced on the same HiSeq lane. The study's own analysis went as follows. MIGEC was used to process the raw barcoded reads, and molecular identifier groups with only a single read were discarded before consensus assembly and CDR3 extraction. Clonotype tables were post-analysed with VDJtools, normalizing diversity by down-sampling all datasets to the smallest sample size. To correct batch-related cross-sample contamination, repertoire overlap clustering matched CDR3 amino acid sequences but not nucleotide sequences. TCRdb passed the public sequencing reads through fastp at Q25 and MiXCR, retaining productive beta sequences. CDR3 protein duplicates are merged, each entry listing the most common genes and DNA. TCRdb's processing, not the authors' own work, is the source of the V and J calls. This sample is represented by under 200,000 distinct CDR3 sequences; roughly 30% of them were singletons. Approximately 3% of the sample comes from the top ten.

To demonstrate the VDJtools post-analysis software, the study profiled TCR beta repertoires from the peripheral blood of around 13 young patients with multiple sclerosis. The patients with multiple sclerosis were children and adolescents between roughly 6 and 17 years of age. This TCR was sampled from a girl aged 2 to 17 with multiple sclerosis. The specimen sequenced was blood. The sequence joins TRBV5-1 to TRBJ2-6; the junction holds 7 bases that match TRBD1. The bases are TGCGCCAGCAGCTTGCAAGGGACAGTGTTGACTGGGGCCAACGTCCTGACTTTC. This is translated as CASSLQGTVLTGANVLTF.